Detailed here is one TCR beta chain. In germline, CDR1 is SNHLY, CDR2 FYNNEI. The CDR3 length is 15 residues. Losses at the gene ends were 6 bases for V and 3 bases for J; bases not matched to a gene: 5. These data come from a study of blood T cell repertoires in COVID-19. In the study overall: The samples span acute and convalescent COVID-19 from the United States, Italy and Spain. T cells, B-cell-depleted T cells, or PBMCs supplied cDNA or gDNA.

Original processing notes: Reference gene primer amplification gave estimated nucleated cell counts. The method was immunoSEQ multiplex PCR; TCRdb's version includes in-frame clones alone and lacks a portion of them. The DNA gave D and trimming, while V, J and clone size come from that table. The sample has fewer than 15,000 clones, around 89% seen once. The V gene is TRBV2, the J gene TRBJ1-6; 7 positions agree with TRBD1. The clonotype comes from a human donor with active COVID-19. The donor label of this sample is uncertain. The material sequenced was peripheral blood. CDR3 DNA sequence: TGTGCCAGCAGGGCCGGGACAGTCTATAATTCACCCCTCCACTTT. It specifies CASRAGTVYNSPLHF.